Each of the 17 T cell receptor beta chains below was sequenced from the same sample in a study of blood T cells in healthy people across ages (dated by TCRdb to 2015 to 2017). The library was made by 5' RACE. The sample was run on an Illumina HiSeq 2500. The second PCR ran for about 6 to 12 cycles and used a J-beta primer mix along with a sample-barcoded 5' primer. Clones were called with MiXCR by TCRdb after fastp trimmed the public reads at Q25, and only in-frame beta chains were retained. Every distinct CDR3 protein forms one entry, paired with its most common genes and DNA. Here the sample has more than 450,000 distinct CDR3 sequences; around 27% occur a single time. The biggest ten clones account for about 3.3% of the sample. The sample was also reused in another study, on T cells of mothers and their children.

Sequencing was done on a sample of blood. The receptor source for this set is a boy between 2 and 10 years old in good health.

This chain links TRBV5-1 with TRBJ2-3, with 8 bases that match TRBD2. The CDR3 is 14 residues long. The ends lost 7 bases at V and 4 bases at J; junction bases unmatched: 8. Germline lookup yields CDR1 SGHRS and CDR2 YFSETQ. CDR3 coding DNA: TGCGCCAGCTGGCGGGGGGCAGGGTCAGATACGCAGTATTTT. Protein: CASWRGAGSDTQYF.

This clonotype was observed a handful of times. The chain uses TRBV12-5 and TRBJ2-5; the D gene is possibly TRBD1 (6 bases). This CDR3 is built from 14 residues. V was clipped by 4 bases and J by 1 base, with 10 bases between them. Germline loops: CDR1 LGHNT, CDR2 FRNRAP. The CDR3 region has the DNA TGTGCTAGTGGTTCCTCAGGGGCCCAAGAGACCCAGTACTTC. Amino acids: CASGSSGAQETQYF.

This clonotype has a single count. The chain employs TRBV20-1 and TRBJ1-1; perhaps TRBD1 as D (5 bases). This CDR3 is built from 12 residues. The V end was cut by 5 bases, the J end by 11 bases, with 18 bases between. Germline CDR1 reads DFQATT; CDR2 reads SNEGSKA (reference sequence). The CDR3 DNA follows: TGCAGTGCTCCCAACGAGGGGTGGGGGGCTTTCTTT. This sequence encodes CSAPNEGWGAFF.

This clonotype occurred a few times. The DNA of the CDR3 is TGTGCCAGCAGCCCCTCAACCAGGGGCTACGAGCAGTACTTC. Translation gives CASSPSTRGYEQYF. The chain links TRBV14 to TRBJ2-5; the D gene is possibly TRBD1 (6 bases). The J call may be incorrect, as the DNA end agrees better with TRBJ2-7. This CDR3 spans 14 amino acids. Germline V lookup: CDR1 SGHDN, CDR2 FVKESK.

This clonotype was seen only a few times. A junction end diverges from the germline sequence, so it may reflect a read error. The rearrangement links TRBV4-1 to TRBJ2-5; 7 bases match TRBD2. CDR3 size: 15 residues. CDR1 and CDR2 (germline): MGHRA, YSYEKL. CDR3 in amino acids: CASNQAGGRSETQYF. In DNA form, the CDR3 reads TGCGCCAGCAACCAAGCCGGGGGGAGGTCGGAGACCCAGTACTTC.

This clonotype has just a few counts. V usage is TRBV5-4 and J usage is TRBJ2-5; unclear D gene. Germline V gene data show CDR1 as SGHNT and CDR2 as YYREEE (reference sequence). With 4 bases removed from V and 7 bases from J, the gap between germline ends came to 20 bases. This CDR3 region has 15 residues. The CDR3 DNA reads TGTGCCAGCAGCCTCGAGAACAGTGGTCGTAGGACCCAGTACTTC. Its protein is CASSLENSGRRTQYF. The full variable domain, in which reference TRBV5-4 and TRBJ2-5 provide the parts outside the CDR3, is ETGVTQSPTHLIKTRGQQVTLRCSSQSGHNTVSWYQQALGQGPQFIFQYYREEENGRGNFPPRFSGLQFPNYSSELNVNALELDDSALYLCASSLENSGRRTQYFGPGTRLLVL.

This clonotype appeared a few times. The chain employs TRBV29-1 and TRBJ1-4; D perhaps matches TRBD1 (5 bases). The V gene's germline CDR1 is SQVTM and CDR2 ANQGSEA. The length of the CDR3 is 13 residues. V lost 7 bases to trimming and J lost 3 bases, with 12 bases between them. The CDR3 DNA reads TGCAGCGCCCGACAGAGCTCTAATGAAAAACTGTTTTTT. Its protein is CSARQSSNEKLFF.

Only a few counts were recorded for this clonotype. J is TRBJ1-6 and V is TRBV6-1; D is possibly TRBD1 (6 bases). The CDR3 has 16 residues. The germline V gene has CDR1 MNHNS and CDR2 SASEGT. Trimming left V 6 bases short and J 6 bases short, with 18 bases between. Here the CDR3 DNA reads TGTGCCAGCAGCTTGACAGGCCCGCATGTTAATTCACCCCTCCACTTT. It is translated as CASSLTGPHVNSPLHF.

This chain links TRBV6-1 with TRBJ2-1, with TRBD2 matching over 10 bases. The V segment lost 6 bases and the J segment 2 bases; nucleotides outside the gene matches: 7. The CDR3 sequence is 16 residues long. The germline CDR1 and CDR2 sequences are MNHNS and SASEGT. CDR3 DNA sequence: TGTGCCAGCAGGGCCGGGACTAGCGCCACCTACAATGAGCAGTTCTTC. As protein: CASRAGTSATYNEQFF.

This clonotype came up a few times. The chain is built from TRBV25-1 and TRBJ1-2; D is undetermined. Germline V CDR1 and CDR2: MGHDK, SYGVNS. The CDR3 is 11 amino acids. The V end lost 6 bases, the J end lost 2 bases, and 4 bases lay between the germline ends. This CDR3 reads CASRANYGYTF. The CDR3 coding sequence is TGTGCCAGCAGAGCGAACTATGGCTACACCTTC.

This sequence joins TRBV5-1 and TRBJ2-5; possibly TRBD2 for D (5 bases). V dropped 3 bases and J dropped 5 bases, with 11 bases sitting between them. The CDR3 sequence is 13 residues long. Germline lookup yields CDR1 SGHRS and CDR2 YFSETQ. The CDR3 nucleotides are TGCGCCAGCAGCTGGACTTTCGGGGAGACCCAGTACTTC. Its translation is CASSWTFGETQYF. The whole variable domain, filled in from reference TRBV5-1 and TRBJ2-5, reads KAGVTQTPRYLIKTRGQQVTLSCSPISGHRSVSWYQQTPGQGLQFLFEYFSETQRNKGNFPGRFSGRQFSNSRSEMNVSTLELGDSALYLCASSWTFGETQYFGPGTRLLVL.

This sequence joins TRBV7-2 and TRBJ2-7; maybe TRBD1 (6 bases). The germline V gene has CDR1 SGHTA and CDR2 FQGNSA. The CDR3 has 15 amino acids. V lost 5 bases, J lost 4 bases, and 18 bases lay in between. The CDR3 region has the DNA TGTGCCAGCAGCCTCCGGACGTTTAGGGGGTACGAGCAGTACTTC. It translates to CASSLRTFRGYEQYF.

This chain uses TRBV3-1 with TRBJ2-5, with D perhaps being TRBD1 or TRBD2 (5 bases each). Per germline, CDR1 LGHDT and CDR2 YNNKEL (reference sequence). This CDR3 has 16 residues. V was shortened by 1 base and J by 5 bases, with 17 bases between the two germline ends. In DNA, the CDR3 is TGTGCCAGCAGCCAAGTATTTCGGGGCCGCGGTGAGACCCAGTACTTC. Translated: CASSQVFRGRGETQYF.

The table lists this clonotype with a few counts. V is TRBV7-2 and J is TRBJ2-4, with D unclear. CDR1 is SGHTA, CDR2 FQGNSA, per germline. This CDR3 contains 12 residues. V lost 5 bases and J 16 bases, leaving 18 bases between the germline ends. CDR3 sequence: CASSLRQEKIYF. CDR3 sequence (DNA): TGTGCCAGCAGCCTTCGACAAGAGAAGATCTACTTC.

This clonotype appeared a few times. The chain has TRBV5-1 and TRBJ2-2; weak D call: TRBD2 (6 bases). Germline CDR1 is SGHRS and CDR2 is YFSETQ. This CDR3 spans 18 amino acids. Trimming took 3 bases from V and 0 from J, leaving 18 bases between them. The CDR3 region is CASSSAPAGTANTGELFF. CDR3 coding DNA: TGCGCCAGCAGCTCGGCCCCAGCGGGCACCGCGAACACCGGGGAGCTGTTTTTT.

The chain joins TRBV7-8 to TRBJ2-5, with D maybe TRBD2 (6 bases). CDR3 length equals 18 residues. Germline V gene data show CDR1 as SGHVS and CDR2 as FQNEAQ. Trimming cost V 1 base and J 2 bases, with 20 bases left between them. This CDR3 reads CASSLELRLAPDQETQYF. DNA for the CDR3: TGTGCCAGCAGCTTAGAGCTCAGGCTAGCGCCCGATCAAGAGACCCAGTACTTC.

This clonotype was picked up many times. The chain couples TRBV24-1 to TRBJ2-2; TRBD1 is a possible D gene (5 bases). Deletions cut 5 bases from V and 4 bases from J, with 10 bases between. The CDR3 has 14 residues. Germline assignment: CDR1 KGHDR and CDR2 SFDVKD. Here the CDR3 reads CATSAGMGTGELFF. The CDR3 DNA follows: TGTGCCACCAGTGCAGGGATGGGCACCGGGGAGCTGTTTTTT.